The source of this T cell receptor (beta chain) is a study of T cells in Graves' hyperthyroidism and ophthalmopathy. About the research overall: Staff took peripheral blood when the initial diagnosis was made, before any treatment began.

This clonotype was counted between two and nine times. The CDR3 runs 16 residues. V lost 7 bases, J lost 0 bases, and 15 bases lay in between. Germline V lookup: CDR1 MNHNS, CDR2 SASEGT. From RNA transcripts, TCR beta CDR3 regions were amplified. HTBI primers were used for first-round RT-PCR of the TCR CDR3. From the multiplex PCR reads, TCRdb called clonotypes with MiXCR, one entry per CDR3 protein. In the table there are 550,000 to 800,000 distinct CDR3 sequences, around 15% of which are singletons. Sequences were obtained from blood. The chain has TRBV6-1 and TRBJ2-2; D is perhaps TRBD1 (5 bases). The sequence came from a man aged 18 to 30 with Graves' hyperthyroidism. The CDR3 nucleotides read TGTGCCAGCACCCTTCACCAAGGGGCGAACACCGGGGAGCTGTTTTTT. Its translation: CASTLHQGANTGELFF.